Listed here is a single T cell receptor beta chain. Trimming took 1 base from V and 15 from J, leaving 13 bases between them. Germline CDR1 reads MGHRA; CDR2 reads YSYEKL. There are 12 residues in the CDR3. One entry per CDR3 protein results from TCRdb running MiXCR on the RACE reads. The data show around 74,000 distinct CDR3 sequences, 32% seen once. Time point noted: patch test 1, 2 weeks after DPC sensitization. The sample's treatment: therapeutic diphenylcyclopropenone sensitization with weekly scalp DPC. Unfractionated whole blood was the source of the extracted total RNA. This specimen comes from a study of human T cells and chemical hapten exposure. Study summary: The sensitizing agent was 2% DPC, placed on around 2 cm by around 2 cm of upper inner arm skin. Women made up most patients, who had alopecia areata, totalis or universalis.

The sample here was whole blood, taken in connection with sensitization to the hapten diphenylcyclopropenone (DPC). The genes are TRBV4-1 and TRBJ2-1; the D gene is possibly TRBD2 (5 bases). The clonotype comes from a man in his forties with alopecia areata. Some clones in this sample may be carry-over from other donors' samples. In DNA form, the CDR3 reads TGCGCCAGCAGCCAAGCCCCTGGGAGTACGTTCTTC. This gives the protein CASSQAPGSTFF.